Detailed here is one T cell receptor beta chain. What it binds is unknown. This entry belongs to a study of cytomegalovirus exposure and HLA in healthy donors. Study-level points and caveats: There were 150 to 200 TCR beta chains listed as cytomegalovirus-associated. The sole available immune exposure information was CMV serostatus.

This CDR3 is built from 14 residues. Germline V CDR1 and CDR2: SGDLS, YYNGEE. Germline trimming cut 2 bases from V and 8 bases from J; bases unmatched to any gene: 5. These donors, healthy bone marrow donors, were studied. Nominally healthy donors provided the samples, though records likely missed some immune exposures. The PCR was carried out with 60 Vbeta primers and 13 Jbeta primers. Profiled with immunoSEQ multiplex PCR; TCRdb holds only in-frame clones, not every one. The data hold 140,000 to 150,000 clones, with approximately 72% observed a single time. V and J are TRBV9 and TRBJ2-1; 9 bases fit TRBD2. The receptor was isolated from a woman aged 55-75 years in good health and CMV-seronegative. Sequenced: PBMCs. CDR3 coding DNA: TGTGCCAGCAGCGTTAGCGGGAGTGGCTATGAGCAGTTCTTC. Protein: CASSVSGSGYEQFF.